The 27 T cell receptor delta chains below were found in one sample sequenced in a study of delta chains in infants with herpesvirus infections. PBMC RNA was reverse transcribed using gamma-chain- and delta-chain-specific primers. TCRdb re-processed the RT-PCR reads via CATT. The profile shows about 1,500 delta-chain clones, 35% of them singletons. Sequences were derived from peripheral blood, sampled at time point 1 of longitudinal follow-up. The receptors stem from a human donor who was a Ugandan infant, either HIV-exposed or HIV-unexposed (not recorded which).

The sample holds one count of this clone. The chain couples TRDV1 to TRDJ1; 11 bases fit TRDD3. Germline V gene sequence: CDR1 TSWWSYY, CDR2 QGS. J gave up 1 base and V 2 bases, and 12 bases lay outside the gene matches. The CDR3 contains 19 residues. In DNA form, the CDR3 reads TGTGCTCTTGGGGAAGTTTCTTACTGGGGGATATCGTCCACCGATAAACTCATCTTT. This encodes CALGEVSYWGISSTDKLIF.

This chain uses TRDV3 with TRDJ1; D may correspond to TRDD2 or TRDD3 (9 bases each). The germline V gene encodes CDR1 TVYSNPD and CDR2 GDNSRS (reference sequence). CDR3 size: 24 residues. V lost 0 bases to trimming and J lost 1 base, with 42 bases between them. The CDR3 loop reads CAFSEFEGPSYDLAGIRRTDKLIF. CDR3 coding DNA: TGTGCCTTTAGCGAATTCGAGGGGCCTTCCTACGACCTGGCGGGGATACGCCGCACCGATAAACTCATCTTT.

This rearrangement joins TRDV2 to TRDJ1; 9 bases align to TRDD3. The CDR3 totals 15 residues. After removal of 2 bases from V and 0 bases from J, the junction contained 3 bases not matched to a gene. The germline V gene has CDR1 GEAIGNYY and CDR2 EKD. This CDR3 is CACDILGDHTDKLIF. The CDR3 nucleotides read TGTGCCTGTGACATACTGGGGGACCACACCGATAAACTCATCTTT.

This clone is classed as large (0.1 to 1%). The chain links TRDV1 to TRDJ1; D ambiguous. Germline V CDR1 and CDR2: TSWWSYY, QGS. The length of the CDR3 is 15 residues. With 0 bases removed from V and 7 bases from J, the gap between germline ends came to 15 bases. DNA for the CDR3: TGTGCTCTTGGGGAACTACTGACCCAATTCGGTAAACTCATCTTT. Translating it yields CALGELLTQFGKLIF.

This rearrangement joins TRDV2 to TRDJ1; 7 bases match TRDD3. The CDR3 spans 15 residues. Looked up from germline, CDR1 is GEAIGNYY and CDR2 is EKD. Losses at the gene ends were 3 bases for V and 0 bases for J; bases not matched to a gene: 6. The CDR3 DNA reads TGTGCCTGTGACCCACTGGGGATGTACACCGATAAACTCATCTTT. Its translation: CACDPLGMYTDKLIF.

In this sample, this clone turned up a few times. The chain joins TRDV1 to TRDJ1; perhaps TRDD3 as D (8 bases). The germline CDR1 and CDR2 sequences are TSWWSYY and QGS. The V end lost 2 bases, the J end lost 7 bases, and 20 bases lay between the germline ends. The length of the CDR3 is 16 residues. As DNA, the CDR3 is TGTGCTCTTGGGGAAAGGAATTCCTACTGGGGGGTTAAACTCATCTTT. Its protein product is CALGERNSYWGVKLIF.

To note about this clone: One base away lies a much larger clone, so this may be a sequencing read error. Other DNA sequences in the sample encode the same CDR3. The gene calls are TRDV2 and TRDJ3; the match to TRDD3 covers 9 bases. J was trimmed by 4 bases and V by 2 bases; bases with no gene match: 5. This CDR3 has 17 residues. CDR1 is GEAIGNYY, CDR2 EKD, per germline. The CDR3 is CACDILGDSWDTRQMFF. The DNA of the CDR3 is TGTGCCTGTGACATACTGGGGGACTCTTGGGACACCCGACAGATGTTTTTC.

J is TRDJ1 and V is TRDV1, with 10 bases fitting TRDD3. The CDR3 has 20 amino acids. CDR1 and CDR2 from the germline V gene are TSWWSYY and QGS. V lost 5 bases, J lost 0 bases, and 18 bases stayed unmatched. Here the CDR3 reads CALGSPVIGGYWMYTDKLIF. The DNA for the CDR3 is TGTGCTCTTGGGTCTCCTGTCATTGGGGGATACTGGATGTACACCGATAAACTCATCTTT.

In this sample, this clone is large. The chain employs TRDV1 and TRDJ1; D unresolved. V lost 1 base, J lost 4 bases, and 4 bases lay in between. The germline V gene encodes CDR1 TSWWSYY and CDR2 QGS. The CDR3 runs to 12 residues. DNA for the CDR3: TGTGCTCTTGGGGAACCCCTCGATAAACTCATCTTT. As protein: CALGEPLDKLIF.

This clone is large in the sample. The chain recombines TRDV1 with TRDJ1; 9 nucleotides match TRDD2. The germline V gene encodes CDR1 TSWWSYY and CDR2 QGS. V shed 0 bases, J shed 4 bases, and the junction held 18 bases outside the gene matches. The CDR3 contains 20 residues. CDR3 coding DNA: TGTGCTCTTGGGGAACTCCTTCCTACAGGGTGGGGGACGACGAACGATAAACTCATCTTT. Protein product: CALGELLPTGWGTTNDKLIF.

J is TRDJ1 and V is TRDV1; perhaps TRDD3 as D (5 bases). CDR1 TSWWSYY and CDR2 QGS come from the germline V gene. The V end was cut by 2 bases, the J end by 2 bases, with 24 bases between. This CDR3 is built from 19 residues. As DNA, the CDR3 is TGTGCTCTTGGGGAAATCAAGGACCGGGGACCGAAAGATACCGATAAACTCATCTTT. This codes for CALGEIKDRGPKDTDKLIF.

The chain uses TRDV1 and TRDJ2; D is uncertain. Germline V gives CDR1 TSWWSYY, CDR2 QGS. V was trimmed by 2 bases and J by 6 bases, leaving 16 bases between them. The CDR3 runs to 16 residues. The CDR3 sequence: CALGEFDLIIAAQLFF. In DNA form, the CDR3 reads TGTGCTCTTGGGGAATTCGATTTAATCATAGCAGCACAACTCTTCTTT.

V usage is TRDV1 and J usage is TRDJ1; D is possibly TRDD2 (5 bases). Germline-derived CDR1 and CDR2 are TSWWSYY and QGS. Trimming stripped 4 bases from V and 0 bases from J, with 27 bases between. This CDR3 spans 20 amino acids. Here the CDR3 DNA reads TGTGCTCTTGGGGCGCCAACCTACCTAAGTATTATGGAGTACACCGATAAACTCATCTTT. Translation: CALGAPTYLSIMEYTDKLIF.

With regard to this clone: A much more abundant neighbour one base away suggests this may be a read error. The sample contains more than one DNA sequence encoding this CDR3. This chain links TRDV2 with TRDJ3; 11 bases are a match to TRDD3. J lost 0 bases, V lost 1 base, and 4 bases had no gene match. Germline V CDR1 and CDR2: GEAIGNYY, EKD. The CDR3 loop spans 19 amino acids. The CDR3 DNA follows: TGTGCCTGTGACACGGTACTGGGGGATAGCTCCTGGGACACCCGACAGATGTTTTTC. It translates to CACDTVLGDSSWDTRQMFF.

Of note for this clone: Additional DNA sequences in this sample encode the identical CDR3. This chain joins TRDV1 and TRDJ4, with 9 bases matching TRDD3. Germline CDR1 TSWWSYY, CDR2 QGS. V shed 0 bases, J shed 0 bases, and the junction held 23 bases outside the gene matches. CDR3 length: 22 amino acids. CDR3 residues: CALGELGGPPYYYWGTARPLIF. The CDR3 nucleotides read TGTGCTCTTGGGGAACTAGGCGGTCCTCCATACTACTACTGGGGGACCGCCAGACCCCTGATCTTT.

The gene calls are TRDV1 and TRDJ1, with 11 bases aligning to TRDD3. Trimming cost V 4 bases and J 0 bases; bases outside gene matches: 22. From germline, CDR1 is TSWWSYY and CDR2 QGS. The CDR3 loop spans 22 amino acids. In DNA, the CDR3 is TGTGCTCTTGGGGCCTTCCTACGACAGTACTGGGGGATAATTCCCGACACCGATAAACTCATCTTT. The encoded protein is CALGAFLRQYWGIIPDTDKLIF.

Relative to its sample, this clone is large (0.1 to 1%). This chain links TRDV3 with TRDJ1; D is unclear. Trimming cost V 1 base and J 2 bases, with 17 bases left between them. This CDR3 contains 15 residues. Per germline, CDR1 TVYSNPD and CDR2 GDNSRS (reference sequence). CDR3 sequence (DNA): TGTGCCTTTACGCTCGCCCGTTGGTGGACCGATAAACTCATCTTT. Translation gives CAFTLARWWTDKLIF. Complete variable domain (other parts from reference TRDV3 and TRDJ1): CDKVTQSSPDQTVASGSEVVLLCTYDTVYSNPDLFWYRIRPDYSFQFVFYGDNSRSEGADFTQGRFSVKHILTQKAFHLVISPVRTEDSATYYCAFTLARWWTDKLIFGKGTRVTVEP.

This clone ranks as large. This rearrangement joins TRDV1 to TRDJ1, with D unresolved. Trimming took 5 bases from V and 2 from J, leaving 18 bases between them. Looked up from germline, CDR1 is TSWWSYY and CDR2 is QGS. The CDR3 is 16 residues long. In DNA form, the CDR3 reads TGTGCTCTTGGGAAAAAAACTATTTCCGGGACCGATAAACTCATCTTT. It yields the protein CALGKKTISGTDKLIF.

In nucleotides, the CDR3 is TGTGCCTGTGACATACTGGGGGATACTAGCTCCTGGGACACCCGACAGATGTTTTTC. Translated, it gives CACDILGDTSSWDTRQMFF. The genes are TRDV2 and TRDJ3; 12 bases fit TRDD3. V lost 2 bases and J lost 0; bases outside the gene matches: 4. Germline values: CDR1 GEAIGNYY, CDR2 EKD. This CDR3 is built from 19 residues.

V is TRAV38-2/DV8 and J is TRDJ1; maybe TRDD3 (6 bases). CDR1 and CDR2 (germline): TSESDYY, QEAYKQQN. Trimming removed 9 bases from V and 6 bases from J, with 12 bases in between. The CDR3 is 11 amino acids. CDR3 DNA sequence: TGTGCTTGCTTCGGGGGACATAAACTCATCTTT. Translating gives CACFGGHKLIF.

By proportion, this clone is large. The chain uses TRDV1 and TRDJ1; TRDD3 aligns across 10 bases. The CDR3 has 20 residues. The ends lost 5 bases at V and 0 bases at J; junction bases unmatched: 18. CDR1 and CDR2 from the germline V gene are TSWWSYY and QGS. CDR3 in amino acids: CALGPAFLAYWGMYTDKLIF. CDR3 nucleotide sequence: TGTGCTCTTGGGCCGGCCTTCCTAGCGTACTGGGGGATGTACACCGATAAACTCATCTTT.

V gene TRDV2 combines with J gene TRDJ2; the match to TRDD3 covers 11 bases. V was clipped by 3 bases and J by 0 bases; unmatched bases: 5. Germline V gene sequence: CDR1 GEAIGNYY, CDR2 EKD. The length of the CDR3 is 17 residues. This chain's CDR3 is CACDAMGDTSLTAQLFF. DNA for the CDR3: TGTGCCTGTGACGCAATGGGGGATACGTCTTTGACAGCACAACTCTTCTTT.

This clone is categorized as large. This sequence joins TRAV23/DV6 and TRDJ1; D is tentatively TRDD2 or TRDD3 (6 bases each). The CDR3 is 18 residues long. Germline V gene lookup returns CDR1 NTAFDY and CDR2 IRPDVSE (reference sequence). The CDR3 DNA follows: TGTGCTGTCGTGGCCTTCCCAGGGTGGATACCACACACCGATAAACTCATCTTT. Amino acids: CAVVAFPGWIPHTDKLIF.

The rearrangement joins TRAV14/DV4 to TRDJ1; 10 bases are a match to TRDD3. The germline V gene has CDR1 TSDPSYG and CDR2 QGSYDQQN (reference sequence). The CDR3 extends over 15 amino acids. The CDR3 loop is CALFSYSGGYDKLIF. The CDR3 DNA is TGTGCTCTGTTTTCCTACTCTGGGGGATACGATAAACTCATCTTT.

The genes are TRDV2 and TRDJ3; 11 bases are shared with TRDD3. The germline V gene encodes CDR1 GEAIGNYY and CDR2 EKD. This CDR3 spans 18 amino acids. V shed 4 bases, J shed 3 bases, and the junction held 7 bases outside the gene matches. The CDR3 coding sequence is TGTGCCTGTGATCCACTGGGGGATATGGACTGGGACACCCGACAGATGTTTTTC. Amino acid sequence: CACDPLGDMDWDTRQMFF.

This clone is termed large (0.1 to 1%). The V gene is TRDV2, the J gene TRDJ2; 8 nucleotides agree with TRDD3. J gave up 5 bases and V 0 bases, and 1 base lay outside the gene matches. The CDR3 sequence is 14 residues long. Germline V CDR1 and CDR2: GEAIGNYY, EKD. The CDR3 is CACDTVGDTAQLFF. The CDR3 region has the DNA TGTGCCTGTGACACCGTGGGGGATACAGCACAACTCTTCTTT.

This clone is large within its sample. The V call is TRDV2, the J call TRDJ2, with TRDD3 identical over 12 bases. CDR1 GEAIGNYY and CDR2 EKD come from the germline V gene. V was pared by 3 bases and J by 0 bases, with 4 bases of the junction left unmatched. The CDR3 contains 17 residues. As DNA, the CDR3 is TGTGCCTGTGACCAATACTGGGGGATACCTTTGACAGCACAACTCTTCTTT. Encoded protein: CACDQYWGIPLTAQLFF.